This T cell receptor beta chain was identified during a study of blood T cell repertoires in COVID-19. Overall study: Some COVID-19 samples were acute and others convalescent; all came from the United States, Italy and Spain. In each case, the material was cDNA or gDNA derived from T cells, B-cell-depleted T cells, or PBMCs.

The V end lost 6 bases, the J end lost 3 bases, and 12 bases lay between the germline ends. Germline V gives CDR1 MDHEN, CDR2 SYDVKM. The CDR3 sequence is 14 residues long. In the study's own analysis: Amplification with reference gene primers provided the estimates of nucleated cell counts. Method: immunoSEQ multiplex PCR; TCRdb's copy keeps in-frame clones and lacks some. From that table come the V and J calls and clone size; the DNA was used to work out D and trimming. The sample lists 340,000 or so clones; 87% were seen once. This sequence originates from a man in his fifties or sixties with active or convalescent COVID-19. Specimen: peripheral blood. The genes are TRBV28 and TRBJ1-5; the D is unclear. This chain's CDR3 is CASSRHRDNQPQHF. For the CDR3, the DNA is TGTGCCAGCAGCCGCCACCGGGACAATCAGCCCCAGCATTTT.